This T cell receptor beta chain derives from a study of cytomegalovirus exposure and HLA in healthy donors. 60 Vbeta and 13 Jbeta primers were used in PCR. Libraries were prepared by immunoSEQ multiplex PCR; TCRdb keeps only in-frame clonotypes and omits some of them. The table records 150,000 or so clones, 65% to 85% of them present only once. CDR1 is MNHNS and CDR2 is SASEGT in the germline V gene. This CDR3 spans 14 amino acids. V was trimmed by 10 bases and J by 5 bases, leaving 20 bases between them. The sample comprised PBMCs. The receptor was derived from a woman aged 45 to 65 in good health and CMV-seropositive. This rearrangement joins TRBV6-1 to TRBJ1-2; possibly TRBD1 for D (6 bases). The DNA of the CDR3 is TGTGCCACCTACCCTCGACAGGTGGTTTATGGCTACACCTTC. Protein product: CATYPRQVVYGYTF.